The entry that follows covers one T cell receptor (beta chain) sequence. Antigen: not known. Reanalyzing the 5' RACE reads, TCRdb keeps one entry per CDR3 protein, without DNA. This repertoire comprises approximately 160,000 distinct CDR3 sequences; its ten largest clones make up 2.8%. Germline V CDR1 and CDR2: SGHAT, FQNNGV. The CDR3 is 16 residues long. These data come from a study of monozygotic twins with inflammatory bowel disease. Study-wide points: Cells of different T cell subtypes could not be told apart. Using the inverse Simpson index, IBD patients had lower TCRbeta diversity than healthy co-twins.

This chain uses TRBV11-2 with TRBJ2-3; the TRBD2 assignment by TCRdb is unverifiable without DNA. This receptor was identified in a human donor with ulcerative colitis or Crohn's disease, or a healthy co-twin of an affected twin (not recorded which). Sequencing was performed on blood. CDR3 in amino acids: CASSYSLQLRTDTQYF.